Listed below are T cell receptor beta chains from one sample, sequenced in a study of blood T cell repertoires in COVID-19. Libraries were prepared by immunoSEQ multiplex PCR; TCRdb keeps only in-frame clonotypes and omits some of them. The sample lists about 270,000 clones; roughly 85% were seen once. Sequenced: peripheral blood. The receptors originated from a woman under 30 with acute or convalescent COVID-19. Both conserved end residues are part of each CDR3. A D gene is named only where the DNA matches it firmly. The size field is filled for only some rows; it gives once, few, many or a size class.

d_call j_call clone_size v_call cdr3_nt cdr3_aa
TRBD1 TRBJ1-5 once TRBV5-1 TGCGCCAGCAGCTTGGCCGGGGACAGGGAACAGCCCCAGCATTTT CASSLAGDREQPQHF
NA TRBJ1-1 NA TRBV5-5 TGTGCCGGGGGGTCTGAAGCTTTCTTT CAGGSEAFF
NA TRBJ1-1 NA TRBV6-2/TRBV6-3 TGTGCCAGCAGTTACCTCGGTACTGAAGCTTTCTTT CASSYLGTEAFF
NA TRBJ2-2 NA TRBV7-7 TGTGCTAGCAGCTCGCGGGCGAACACCGGGGAGCTGTTTTTT CASSSRANTGELFF
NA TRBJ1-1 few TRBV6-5 TGTGCCAGCAGGGTAACAGTGAACACTGAAGCTTTCTTT CASRVTVNTEAFF
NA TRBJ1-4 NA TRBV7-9 TGTGCCAGCAGTCTTGGAGGCCTTGGCGAAAAACTGTTTTTT CASSLGGLGEKLFF
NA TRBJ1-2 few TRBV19 TGTGCCAGTATGCTCGGGGGTAATGACTATGGCTACACCTTC CASMLGGNDYGYTF
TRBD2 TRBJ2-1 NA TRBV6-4 TGTGCCAGCAGTGACTCGTACGCTAGCGGGAGGGCTCAACGGGAGCAGTTCTTC CASSDSYASGRAQREQFF
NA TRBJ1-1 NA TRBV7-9 TGTGCCAGCAGCTTCGGTGACAGGCTAAACACTGAAGCTTTCTTT CASSFGDRLNTEAFF
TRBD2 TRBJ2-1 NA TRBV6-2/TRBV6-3 TGTGCCAGCAGTTACTGGACCATAGCGGGAGCAACCTACAATGAGCAGTTCTTC CASSYWTIAGATYNEQFF
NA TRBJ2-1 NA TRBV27 TGTGCCACTGCAGGGACCTACAATGAGCAGTTCTTC CATAGTYNEQFF
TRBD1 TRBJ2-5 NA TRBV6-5 TGTGCCAGCAGTTACTCGCGGACAGGGCTGGTGACCCAGTACTTC CASSYSRTGLVTQYF
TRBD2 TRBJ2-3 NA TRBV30 TGTGCCTGGAGTGTAAGGCTAGCGGGAACAGATACGCAGTATTTT CAWSVRLAGTDTQYF
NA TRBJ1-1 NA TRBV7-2 TGTGCCAGCAGCTTAGCAATGGGACAACCGAACACTGAAGCTTTCTTT CASSLAMGQPNTEAFF
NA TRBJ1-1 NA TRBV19 TGTGCCAGTAGCCACACGGGACAGAACACTGAAGCTTTCTTT CASSHTGQNTEAFF
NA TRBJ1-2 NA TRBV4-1 TGCGCCAGCAGCCAAGGGACACAACCCTTTAACTATGGCTACACCTTC CASSQGTQPFNYGYTF
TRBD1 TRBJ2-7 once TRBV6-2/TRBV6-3 TGTGCCAGCAGTTACCGACAGGGGTATGGGAACGAGCAGTACTTC CASSYRQGYGNEQYF
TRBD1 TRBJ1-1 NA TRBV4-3 TGCGCCAGCAGCCAAGTTGGGACAGGGTATGTTGGAGCTTTCTTT CASSQVGTGYVGAFF
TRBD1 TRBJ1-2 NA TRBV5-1 TGCGCCAGCACCCGAGGGGGCGATCACTATGGCTACACCTTC CASTRGGDHYGYTF
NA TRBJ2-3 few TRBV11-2 TGTGCCAGCATAAGCGCCACAGATACGCAGTATTTT CASISATDTQYF
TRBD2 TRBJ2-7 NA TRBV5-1 TGCGCCAGCAGCTTGGCATGGCGGGAGATCAGCTACGAGCAGTACTTC CASSLAWREISYEQYF
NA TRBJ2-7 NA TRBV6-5 TGTGCCAGCAGTAGACAGCTTAGAAGCTCCTACGAGCAGTACTTC CASSRQLRSSYEQYF
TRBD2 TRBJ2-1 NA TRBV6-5 TGTGCCAGCAGTTACAGGACTAGCGGGAGGAATGAGCAGTTCTTC CASSYRTSGRNEQFF
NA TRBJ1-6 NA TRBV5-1 TGCGCCAGCAGCTTGGAACAGGGTGGTAATTCACCCCTCCACTTT CASSLEQGGNSPLHF
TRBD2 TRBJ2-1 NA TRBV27 TGTGCCAGCAGTCCCCAACCCGGGACTAGCTTCAATGAGCAGTTCTTC CASSPQPGTSFNEQFF
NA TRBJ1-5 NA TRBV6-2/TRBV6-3 TGTGCCAGCAGTCGGGGGGAAAGGACGGTTCAGCCCCAGCATTTT CASSRGERTVQPQHF
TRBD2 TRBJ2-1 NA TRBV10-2 TGCGCCACTCTTTTCGGGAGGGCATACAATGAGCAGTTCTTC CATLFGRAYNEQFF
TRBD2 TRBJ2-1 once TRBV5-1 TGCGCCAGCAGCTTGCTTGGGTGGGAGGGTTACAATGAGCAGTTCTTC CASSLLGWEGYNEQFF
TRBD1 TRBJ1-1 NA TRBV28 TGTGCCAGCCGTAAACAGGGGGACACTGAAGCTTTCTTT CASRKQGDTEAFF
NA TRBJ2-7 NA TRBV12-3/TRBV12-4 TGTGCCAGCAGTTTGAGAGAGCCTTACGAGCAGTACTTC CASSLREPYEQYF
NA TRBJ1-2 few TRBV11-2 TGTGCCAGCAGCTTAGGACAGTTTGGCCACACCTTC CASSLGQFGHTF
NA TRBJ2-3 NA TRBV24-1 TGTGCCACCAGTGACACGACTAGTCCTAGCACAGATACGCAGTATTTT CATSDTTSPSTDTQYF
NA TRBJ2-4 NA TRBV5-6 TGTGCCAGCAGCTTGGTGGAGGGAATAGCCAAAAACATTCAGTACTTC CASSLVEGIAKNIQYF
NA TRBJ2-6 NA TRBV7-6 TGTGCCAGCAGCTCGAGGACAGACTCTGGGGCCAACGTCCTGACTTTC CASSSRTDSGANVLTF
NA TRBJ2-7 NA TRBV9 TGTGCCAGCAGCCCCCGCGGGGACTACGAGCAGTACTTC CASSPRGDYEQYF
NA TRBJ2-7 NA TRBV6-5 TGTGCCAGCAGTTTGGTGGGGCTAGCCTACGAGCAGTACTTC CASSLVGLAYEQYF
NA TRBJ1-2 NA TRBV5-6 TGTGCCAGCAGCACAGGGACAACTAACTATGGCTACACCTTC CASSTGTTNYGYTF
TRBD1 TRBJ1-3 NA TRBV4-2 TGTGCCAGCAGCGAGAAGTGGATAGGACAGGGGGCGTTTACTGGAAACACCATATATTTT CASSEKWIGQGAFTGNTIYF
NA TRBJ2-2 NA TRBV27 TGTGCCAGCAAATTCACATACGCCGGGGAGCTGTTTTTT CASKFTYAGELFF
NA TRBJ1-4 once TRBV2 TGTGCCAGCAGTACGGGAGCCTTGGGAGAAAAACTGTTTTTT CASSTGALGEKLFF
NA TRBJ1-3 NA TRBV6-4 TGTGCCAGCAGTGACTCGCCCAGGACTGGAAACACCATATATTTT CASSDSPRTGNTIYF
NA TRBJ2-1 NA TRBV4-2 TGTGCCAGCAGCCAAGAACTGGGGAGGTTGGATGAGCAGTTCTTC CASSQELGRLDEQFF
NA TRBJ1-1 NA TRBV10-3 TGTGCCATCAGCCAGACGGTTTCGGACCACGGCGGGGCTTTCTTT CAISQTVSDHGGAFF
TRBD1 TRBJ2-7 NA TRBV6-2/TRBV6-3 TGTGCCAGCAGTGCTCCGGGACAGGGGTTGTGGGAGCAGTACTTC CASSAPGQGLWEQYF
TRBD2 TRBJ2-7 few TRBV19 TGTGCCAGTACCAGCGGGAGGGCCGGAGGGTACGAGCAGTACTTC CASTSGRAGGYEQYF
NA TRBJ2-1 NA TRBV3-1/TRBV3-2 TGTGCCAGCAGCCGGTGGACTGTTAAATGGAACAATGAGCAGTTCTTC CASSRWTVKWNNEQFF
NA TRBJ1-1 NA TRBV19 TGTGCCAGTACCCCGGGACAGAACACTGAAGCTTTCTTT CASTPGQNTEAFF
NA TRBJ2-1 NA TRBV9 TGTGCCAGCAGCGTAGAGGGGGATTGGGATGAGCAGTTCTTC CASSVEGDWDEQFF
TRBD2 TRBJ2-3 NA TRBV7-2 TGTGCCAGCAGCTTACGGGGACTAGCGGGAGGGGAGAGCACAGATACGCAGTATTTT CASSLRGLAGGESTDTQYF
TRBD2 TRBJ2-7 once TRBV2 TGTGCCAGCAGTTTACTCGCGGGAGGGGAGGGCTCCTACGAGCAGTACTTC CASSLLAGGEGSYEQYF
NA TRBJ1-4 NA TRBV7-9 TGTGCCAGCAGCTTATTAATGTACAGGGCGAGGGCAACTAATGAAAAACTGTTTTTT CASSLLMYRARATNEKLFF
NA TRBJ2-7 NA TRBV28 TGTGCCAGCAGTTTGGCAGGGATCTACGAGCAGTACTTC CASSLAGIYEQYF
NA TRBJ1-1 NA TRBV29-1 TGCAGCGTTGTTGGGACTCGAGGCACTGAAGCTTTCTTT CSVVGTRGTEAFF
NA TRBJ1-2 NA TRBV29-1 TGCAGCGTTGACCCAGGTTATGGCTACACCTTC CSVDPGYGYTF
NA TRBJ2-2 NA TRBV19 TGTGCCAGTAGCCGACAGGATTTCGGGGAGCTGTTTTTT CASSRQDFGELFF
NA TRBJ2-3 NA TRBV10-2 TGCGCCAGCAGTGGGCGAGGTACGCAGTATTTT CASSGRGTQYF
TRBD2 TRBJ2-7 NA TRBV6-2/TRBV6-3 TGTGCCAGCAGTGGTGGGCGGGAGCCTTACGAGCAGTACTTC CASSGGREPYEQYF
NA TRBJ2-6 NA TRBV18 TGTGCCAGCTCACCGGCAGGCTCTGGGGCCAACGTCCTGACTTTC CASSPAGSGANVLTF
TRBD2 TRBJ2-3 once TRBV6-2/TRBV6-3 TGTGCCAGCAGCCCTTTTCTCAATAGCGGGAGGGCCATAGATACGCAGTATTTT CASSPFLNSGRAIDTQYF
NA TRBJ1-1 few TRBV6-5 TGTGCCAGCCAGGGGCCCGGGGCGAACACTGAAGCTTTCTTT CASQGPGANTEAFF